This T cell receptor beta chain was retrieved from a study of shared clonotypes between healthy human individuals. Trimming removed 6 bases at V and 5 bases at J, with 11 bases between. Germline lookup yields CDR1 MDHEN and CDR2 SYDVKM. CDR3 length equals 13 residues. Measured with immunoSEQ multiplex PCR; TCRdb has only the in-frame clones, and not every one. Among 950,000 to 1,300,000 clones, 70% to 80% were seen once, and the ten largest hold over 1.3%. The sequenced sample consisted of memory CD4+ T cells sorted from blood. The subset was: CD45RA-negative fraction. The J gene is TRBJ2-1, the V gene TRBV28; D not resolved. This TCR derives from a young man in good health. CDR3 in DNA: TGTGCCAGCAGGAGGAACGCCAACAATGAGCAGTTCTTC. Translation: CASRRNANNEQFF.